These 10 T cell receptor beta chains were all obtained from the same sample, sequenced in a study of blood T cell repertoires in COVID-19. TCRdb's table, derived via immunoSEQ multiplex PCR, lists solely in-frame clones and lacks some. The sample lists about 60,000 clones, nearly 90% occurring once. Sequencing input: peripheral blood. All receptors come from a man between 50 and 59 years old with active COVID-19.

The CDR3 sequence: CSASPGLIKTDTQYF. The CDR3 DNA reads TGCAGTGCCAGTCCGGGACTAATTAAAACAGATACGCAGTATTTT. The chain is built from TRBV20-1 and TRBJ2-3, with 7 bases identical to TRBD2. V gave up 6 bases and J gave up 3 bases; unmatched junction bases: 12. The CDR3 is 15 amino acids. Germline-derived CDR1 and CDR2 are DFQATT and SNEGSKA (reference sequence).

This chain connects TRBV30 to TRBJ2-3; 10 bases are shared with TRBD1. The germline CDR1 and CDR2 sequences are GTSNPN and SVGIG (reference sequence). The CDR3 totals 17 residues. J gave up 0 bases and V 1 base, and 7 bases lay outside the gene matches. In DNA, the CDR3 is TGTGCCTGGAGTGGGAGAGGGACAGGGGAAAGCACAGATACGCAGTATTTT. Its protein is CAWSGRGTGESTDTQYF.

The chain is built from TRBV6-6 and TRBJ1-1; 10 nucleotides line up with TRBD1. The CDR3 consists of 14 residues. Trimming cost V 4 bases and J 4 bases; bases outside gene matches: 3. Germline assignment: CDR1 MNHNY and CDR2 SVGAGI (reference sequence). This CDR3 reads CASSWDRGGTEAFF. In DNA, the CDR3 is TGTGCCAGCAGTTGGGACAGGGGAGGCACTGAAGCTTTCTTT.

J is TRBJ1-2 and V is TRBV5-4; D ambiguous. Trimming took 4 bases from V and 0 from J, leaving 13 bases between them. The germline gives CDR1 SGHNT, CDR2 YYREEE (reference sequence). This CDR3 has 15 amino acids. The CDR3 DNA sequence: TGTGCCAGCAGCGCACCAGCGGGGTCTAACTATGGCTACACCTTC. It encodes CASSAPAGSNYGYTF.

This chain links TRBV10-3 with TRBJ1-6; D is unresolved. V shed 0 bases and J shed 13 bases, with 10 bases lying between them. Germline CDR1 reads ENHRY; CDR2 reads SYGVKD. This CDR3 has 13 amino acids. CDR3 in amino acids: CAISESMFGPLHF. In DNA, the CDR3 is TGTGCCATCAGTGAGTCGATGTTCGGGCCCCTCCACTTT.

A few counts support this clone. The rearrangement uses TRBV13 and TRBJ1-5; 10 bases are a match to TRBD1. This CDR3 region has 19 residues. V trimming: 0 bases; J trimming: 6 bases; junction bases outside the gene matches: 14. The germline V gene encodes CDR1 PRHDT and CDR2 FYEKMQ (reference sequence). The CDR3 nucleotides are TGTGCCAGCAGCTTAGGCGGGACTAGGAGACAGGGGGCGAGTCAGCCCCAGCATTTT. As protein: CASSLGGTRRQGASQPQHF.

The chain couples TRBV5-8 to TRBJ1-1, with unresolved D. The germline V gene has CDR1 SGHTS and CDR2 YDEGEE. This CDR3 spans 16 amino acids. With 1 base removed from V and 1 base from J, the gap between germline ends came to 14 bases. Here the CDR3 reads CASSLLVSSGNTEAFF. CDR3 in DNA: TGTGCCAGCAGCTTGTTAGTATCGAGTGGGAACACTGAAGCTTTCTTT.

V gene TRBV4-3 combines with J gene TRBJ1-2; 9 bases fit TRBD1. In germline, CDR1 is LGHNA, CDR2 YSLEER. The junction had 8 bases not matched to a gene; V was cut back by 2 bases and J by 1 base. This CDR3 spans 17 amino acids. CDR3 sequence reads: CASSQNIQGAFNYGYTF. The CDR3 DNA follows: TGCGCCAGCAGCCAAAACATACAGGGGGCCTTTAACTATGGCTACACCTTC.

This chain links TRBV4-2 with TRBJ2-3; D remains unclear. CDR1 and CDR2 (germline): LGHNA, YNFKEQ. Trimming pared 11 bases from V and 5 bases from J, leaving 8 bases between. This CDR3 is built from 10 residues. The CDR3 DNA reads TGTGCCGCAGGCGAAGATACGCAGTATTTT. Amino acids: CAAGEDTQYF.

The V call is TRBV5-1, the J call TRBJ2-4; TRBD1 matches 7 bases. Per the germline V gene, CDR1 is SGHRS and CDR2 is YFSETQ. CDR3 length: 15 residues. With V trimmed by 4 bases and J by 4 bases, 8 bases remained unmatched. The CDR3 DNA sequence: TGCGCCAGCAGCATCTCCGGGACAGCGAAAAACATTCAGTACTTC. Encoded protein: CASSISGTAKNIQYF.